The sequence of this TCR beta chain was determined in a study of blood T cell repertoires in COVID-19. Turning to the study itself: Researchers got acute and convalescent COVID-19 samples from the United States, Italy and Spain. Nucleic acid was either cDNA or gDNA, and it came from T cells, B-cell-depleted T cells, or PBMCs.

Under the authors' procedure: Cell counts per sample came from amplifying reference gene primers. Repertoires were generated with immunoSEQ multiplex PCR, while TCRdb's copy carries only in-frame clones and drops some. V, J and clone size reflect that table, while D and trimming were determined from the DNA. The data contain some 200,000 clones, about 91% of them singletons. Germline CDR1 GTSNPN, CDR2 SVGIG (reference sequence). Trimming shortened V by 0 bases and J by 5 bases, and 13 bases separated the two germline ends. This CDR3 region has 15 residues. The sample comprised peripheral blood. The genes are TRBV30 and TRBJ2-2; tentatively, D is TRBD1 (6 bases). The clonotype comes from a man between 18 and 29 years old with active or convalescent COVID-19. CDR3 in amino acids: CAWSVRAGVTGELFF. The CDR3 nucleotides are TGTGCCTGGAGTGTACGAGCAGGGGTGACCGGGGAGCTGTTTTTT.